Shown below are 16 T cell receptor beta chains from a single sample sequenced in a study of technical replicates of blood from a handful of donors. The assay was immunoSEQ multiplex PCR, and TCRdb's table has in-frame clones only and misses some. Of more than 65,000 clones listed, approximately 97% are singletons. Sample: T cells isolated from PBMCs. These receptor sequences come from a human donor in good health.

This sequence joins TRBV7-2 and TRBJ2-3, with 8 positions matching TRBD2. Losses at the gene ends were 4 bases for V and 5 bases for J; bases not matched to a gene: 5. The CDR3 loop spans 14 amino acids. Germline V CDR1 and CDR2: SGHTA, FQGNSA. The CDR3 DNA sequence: TGTGCCAGCAGCTCGGGACTAGGGGGAGATACGCAGTATTTT. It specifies CASSSGLGGDTQYF.

In DNA form, the CDR3 reads TGTGCCAGCAGGCTTTTAGAACAGGGTGGAGCTTTCTTT. It encodes CASRLLEQGGAFF. The chain employs TRBV2 and TRBJ1-1; weak D call: TRBD1 (6 bases). Trimming left V 6 bases short and J 10 bases short, with 18 bases between. The CDR3 length is 13 residues. CDR1 and CDR2 (germline): SNHLY, FYNNEI.

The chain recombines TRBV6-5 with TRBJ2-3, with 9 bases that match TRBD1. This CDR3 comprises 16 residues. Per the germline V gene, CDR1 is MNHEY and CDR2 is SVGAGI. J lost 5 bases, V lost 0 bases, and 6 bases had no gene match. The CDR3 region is CASSYSGTGFVDTQYF. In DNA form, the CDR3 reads TGTGCCAGCAGTTACTCCGGGACAGGGTTTGTAGATACGCAGTATTTT.

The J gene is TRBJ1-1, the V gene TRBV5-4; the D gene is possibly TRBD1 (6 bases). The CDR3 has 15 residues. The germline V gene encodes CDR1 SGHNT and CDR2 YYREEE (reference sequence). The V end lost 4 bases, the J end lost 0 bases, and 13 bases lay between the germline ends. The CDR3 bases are TGTGCCAGCAGCCCTCCCGGGACATTGAACACTGAAGCTTTCTTT. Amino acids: CASSPPGTLNTEAFF.

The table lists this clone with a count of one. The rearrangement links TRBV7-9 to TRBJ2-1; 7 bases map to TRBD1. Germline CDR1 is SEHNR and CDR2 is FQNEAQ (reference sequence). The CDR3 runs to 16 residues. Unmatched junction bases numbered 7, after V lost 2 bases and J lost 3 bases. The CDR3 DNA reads TGTGCCAGCAGCTTAAACCTCGGACAGGACTACAATGAGCAGTTCTTC. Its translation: CASSLNLGQDYNEQFF.

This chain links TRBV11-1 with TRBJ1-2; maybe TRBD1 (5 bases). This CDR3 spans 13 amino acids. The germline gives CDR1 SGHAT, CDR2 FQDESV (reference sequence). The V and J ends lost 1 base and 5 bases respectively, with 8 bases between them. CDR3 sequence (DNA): TGTGCCAGCAGCTTAGGACAGACGTATGGCTACACCTTC. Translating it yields CASSLGQTYGYTF.

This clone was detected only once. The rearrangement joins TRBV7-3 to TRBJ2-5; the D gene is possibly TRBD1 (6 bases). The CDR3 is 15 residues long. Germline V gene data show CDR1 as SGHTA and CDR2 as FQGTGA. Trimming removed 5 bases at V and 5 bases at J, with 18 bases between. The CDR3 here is CASSLTGGADETQYF. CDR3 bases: TGTGCCAGCAGCCTCACTGGGGGCGCGGATGAGACCCAGTACTTC.

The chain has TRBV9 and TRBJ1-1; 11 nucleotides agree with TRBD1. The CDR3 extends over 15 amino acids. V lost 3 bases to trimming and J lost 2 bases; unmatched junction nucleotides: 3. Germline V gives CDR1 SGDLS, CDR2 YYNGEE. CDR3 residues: CASSAGQGVNTEAFF. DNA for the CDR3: TGTGCCAGCAGCGCGGGACAGGGGGTAAACACTGAAGCTTTCTTT.

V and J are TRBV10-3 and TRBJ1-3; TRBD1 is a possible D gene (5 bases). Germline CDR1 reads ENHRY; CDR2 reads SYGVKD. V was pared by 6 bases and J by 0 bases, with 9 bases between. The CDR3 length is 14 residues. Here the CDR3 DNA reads TGTGCCATCAGGGACATGCGCTCTGGAAACACCATATATTTT. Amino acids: CAIRDMRSGNTIYF.

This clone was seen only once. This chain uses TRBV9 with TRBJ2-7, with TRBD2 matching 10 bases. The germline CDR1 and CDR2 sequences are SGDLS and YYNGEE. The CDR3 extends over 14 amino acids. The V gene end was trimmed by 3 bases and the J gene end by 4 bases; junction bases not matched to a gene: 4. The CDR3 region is CASSAASGRYEQYF. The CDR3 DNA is TGTGCCAGCAGCGCCGCTAGCGGGAGATACGAGCAGTACTTC.

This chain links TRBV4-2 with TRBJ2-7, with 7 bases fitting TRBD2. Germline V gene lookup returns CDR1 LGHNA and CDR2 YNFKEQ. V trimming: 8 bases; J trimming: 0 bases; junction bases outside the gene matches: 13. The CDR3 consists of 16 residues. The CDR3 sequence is CASGREPAGHSYEQYF. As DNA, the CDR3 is TGTGCCAGCGGCCGCGAACCAGCGGGGCACTCCTACGAGCAGTACTTC.

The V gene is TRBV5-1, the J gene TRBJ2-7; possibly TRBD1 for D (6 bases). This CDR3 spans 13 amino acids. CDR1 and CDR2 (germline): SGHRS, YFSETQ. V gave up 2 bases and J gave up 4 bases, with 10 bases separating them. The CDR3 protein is CASSLLDSYEQYF. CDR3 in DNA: TGCGCCAGCAGCTTATTGGACAGTTACGAGCAGTACTTC.

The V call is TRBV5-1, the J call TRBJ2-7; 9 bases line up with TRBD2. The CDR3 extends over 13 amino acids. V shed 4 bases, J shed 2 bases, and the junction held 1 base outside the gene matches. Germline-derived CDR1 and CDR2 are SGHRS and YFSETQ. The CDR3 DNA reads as TGCGCCAGCAGCCGGACTAGCGCCTACGAGCAGTACTTC. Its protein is CASSRTSAYEQYF.

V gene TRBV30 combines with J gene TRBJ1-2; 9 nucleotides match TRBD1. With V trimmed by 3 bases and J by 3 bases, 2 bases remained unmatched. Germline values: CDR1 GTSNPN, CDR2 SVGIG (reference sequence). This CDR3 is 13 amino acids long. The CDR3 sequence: CAWRQGAHYGYTF. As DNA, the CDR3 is TGTGCCTGGAGACAGGGGGCCCACTATGGCTACACCTTC.

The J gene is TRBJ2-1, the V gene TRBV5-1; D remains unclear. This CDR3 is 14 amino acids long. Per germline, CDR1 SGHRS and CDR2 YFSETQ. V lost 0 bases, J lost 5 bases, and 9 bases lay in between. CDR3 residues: CASSLVQANNEQFF. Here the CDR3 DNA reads TGCGCCAGCAGCTTGGTGCAGGCCAACAATGAGCAGTTCTTC.

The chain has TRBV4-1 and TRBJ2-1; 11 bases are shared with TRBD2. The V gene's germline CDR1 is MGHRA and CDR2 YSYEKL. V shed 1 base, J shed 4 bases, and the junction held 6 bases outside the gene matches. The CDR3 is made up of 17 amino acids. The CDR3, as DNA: TGCGCCAGCAGCCAAGTCTCCTCTAGCGGGAGGTACAATGAGCAGTTCTTC. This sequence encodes CASSQVSSSGRYNEQFF.